This T cell receptor (beta chain) is from a study of CD8 T cells in Susac syndrome. This clonotype was counted once. Reverse transcription of roughly 0.5 to 1 ug RNA used random hexamers. A single record per CDR3 protein comes from TCRdb applying MiXCR to the immunoSEQ multiplex PCR reads. The table lists 180,000 or so distinct CDR3 sequences, around 94% of them singletons. This CDR3 has 16 residues. Germline values: CDR1 SGDLS, CDR2 YYNGEE. V lost 4 bases, J lost 2 bases, and 9 bases stayed unmatched. Material for sequencing was CD4+ T cells from PBMCs. V and J are TRBV9 and TRBJ2-3, with 8 positions matching TRBD2. This clonotype was sampled from a human donor in good health. DNA of the CDR3: TGTGCCAGCAGCCCACCGGGAGGGCAATTCACAGATACGCAGTATTTT. Translating gives CASSPPGGQFTDTQYF.